The 31 T cell receptor beta chains below come from one sample, sequenced in a study of blood T cell repertoires in COVID-19. Profiled with immunoSEQ multiplex PCR; TCRdb holds only in-frame clones, not every one. The table has roughly 190,000 clones, approximately 84% seen once. What was sequenced was PBMCs or T cells enriched from blood (not recorded which). Source of these receptors: a woman aged 30 to 39 who had recovered from COVID-19.

The chain links TRBV5-1 to TRBJ2-1; 16 bases match TRBD2. V shed 2 bases and J 7 bases; nucleotides not matched to a gene: 12. The germline V gene encodes CDR1 SGHRS and CDR2 YFSETQ. CDR3 size: 19 residues. Written as DNA, the CDR3 is TGCGCCAGCAGCTTTACTCCCGGGACTAGCGGGGGGGCCCGAAATGAGCAGTTCTTC. As protein: CASSFTPGTSGGARNEQFF.

This clone came up once. The chain uses TRBV6-5 and TRBJ1-2; D remains unclear. This CDR3 contains 13 residues. CDR1 MNHEY and CDR2 SVGAGI come from the germline V gene. V lost 0 bases and J lost 3, with 5 bases in between. Here the CDR3 reads CASSYSADYGYTF. The CDR3 DNA sequence: TGTGCCAGCAGTTACTCGGCTGACTATGGCTACACCTTC.

The chain uses TRBV3-1 (or the pseudogene TRBV3-2) and TRBJ2-4; D may be TRBD1 (6 bases). Germline CDR1 reads LGHDT; CDR2 reads YNNKEL (reference sequence). This CDR3 contains 17 residues. The V and J ends lost 0 bases and 3 bases respectively, with 15 bases between them. CDR3 coding DNA: TGTGCCAGCAGCCAAGATGCGGGCAAGGGGGACAAAAACATTCAGTACTTC. The encoded protein is CASSQDAGKGDKNIQYF.

This chain links TRBV7-6 with TRBJ2-5; the match to TRBD2 covers 7 bases. The CDR3 loop spans 16 amino acids. The V segment lost 1 base and the J segment 1 base; nucleotides outside the gene matches: 6. Germline V CDR1 and CDR2: SGHVS, FNYEAQ. The CDR3 DNA reads as TGTGCCAGCAGCTTAGGGGCGGGACTAATCCAAGAGACCCAGTACTTC. Its protein is CASSLGAGLIQETQYF.

The CDR3 DNA sequence: TGTGCCAGCGGGGGACTGGGTGAAAAACTGTTTTTT. The encoded protein is CASGGLGEKLFF. The chain couples TRBV6-5 to TRBJ1-4, with a possible D match to TRBD1 (5 bases). Germline loops: CDR1 MNHEY, CDR2 SVGAGI. The CDR3 is 12 residues long. Trimming stripped 8 bases from V and 7 bases from J, with 11 bases between.

CDR3: CASRSVGTPSETQYF. In DNA form, the CDR3 reads TGTGCCAGCAGATCAGTCGGGACACCCTCAGAGACCCAGTACTTC. This rearrangement joins TRBV7-2 to TRBJ2-5; a possible D gene is TRBD1 (6 bases). CDR1 and CDR2 (germline): SGHTA, FQGNSA. This CDR3 region has 15 residues. V was shortened by 6 bases and J by 4 bases, with 18 bases between the two germline ends.

The chain carries TRBV18 and TRBJ2-5, with D maybe TRBD1 (6 bases). V gave up 3 bases and J gave up 5 bases, with 16 bases separating them. The CDR3 has 15 amino acids. The germline V gene encodes CDR1 KGHSH and CDR2 LQKENI. For the CDR3, the DNA is TGTGCCAGCTCACCTTACGGACAGTGGGGGGAGACCCAGTACTTC. It encodes CASSPYGQWGETQYF.

The CDR3, as DNA: TGTGCCAGCAGCGTCTTGGCGGGATCGGTTGAGCAGTTCTTC. Encoded protein: CASSVLAGSVEQFF. This chain links TRBV9 with TRBJ2-1; tentative D call: TRBD2 (6 bases). Trimming took 2 bases from V and 9 from J, leaving 15 bases between them. Germline V CDR1 and CDR2: SGDLS, YYNGEE. The CDR3 spans 14 residues.

The chain carries TRBV20-1 and TRBJ1-5; 8 bases match TRBD1. Germline V gives CDR1 DFQATT, CDR2 SNEGSKA (reference sequence). The CDR3 runs 18 residues. The V gene end was trimmed by 3 bases and the J gene end by 7 bases; junction bases not matched to a gene: 20. CDR3 sequence (DNA): TGCAGTGCTAGTCGCGCCGGACAGGGACCCTCTGTGGGACAGCCCCAGCATTTT. It codes for CSASRAGQGPSVGQPQHF.

J is TRBJ2-7 and V is TRBV18; no firm D call. The V gene lost 4 bases and the J gene lost 7 bases, with 11 bases spanning the gap. This CDR3 comprises 12 residues. Per germline, CDR1 KGHSH and CDR2 LQKENI. The CDR3 loop reads CASSRRGKEQYV. The CDR3, as DNA: TGTGCCAGCTCACGGAGAGGAAAAGAGCAGTACGTC.

Details on this clone: A read error may account for a junction end that differs from germline. The gene calls are TRBV27 and TRBJ2-7; no clear D. The CDR3 length is 18 residues. The V gene's germline CDR1 is MNHEY and CDR2 SMNVEV (reference sequence). The CDR3 reads CASRFRSSSVWSSYEQYF. The CDR3, as DNA: TGTGCCAGCCGTTTTCGCAGTAGCTCGGTCTGGAGCTCCTACGAGCAGTACTTC.

This clone was detected a few times. This chain connects TRBV25-1 to TRBJ1-1, with unresolved D. From germline, CDR1 is MGHDK and CDR2 SYGVNS. Trimming pared 9 bases from V and 5 bases from J, leaving 19 bases between. CDR3 length: 14 amino acids. The CDR3, as DNA: TGTGCCAGTTCCCTCCAGCCACCGGGGACTGAAGCTTTCTTT. This encodes CASSLQPPGTEAFF.

This chain joins TRBV7-2 and TRBJ2-5, with D possibly matching TRBD2 (5 bases). V was cut by 2 bases and J by 0 bases, with 13 bases left in between. Germline CDR1 is SGHTA and CDR2 is FQGNSA. The length of the CDR3 is 16 residues. CDR3 coding DNA: TGTGCCAGCAGCTTATATTTTAGGACTCACCAAGAGACCCAGTACTTC. As protein: CASSLYFRTHQETQYF. Full variable domain (remainder filled in from reference TRBV7-2 and TRBJ2-5): GAGVSQSPSNKVTEKGKDVELRCDPISGHTALYWYRQSLGQGLEFLIYFQGNSAPDKSGLPSDRFSAERTGGSVSTLTIQRTQQEDSAVYLCASSLYFRTHQETQYFGPGTRLLVL.

The rearrangement uses TRBV19 and TRBJ2-1; 7 nucleotides agree with TRBD2. Germline lookup yields CDR1 LNHDA and CDR2 SQIVND (reference sequence). The ends lost 3 bases at V and 7 bases at J; junction bases unmatched: 3. The CDR3 has 13 amino acids. The CDR3 nucleotides read TGTGCCAGTAGTATGGGAGGGTGGAATGAGCAGTTCTTC. It codes for CASSMGGWNEQFF.

This chain links TRBV5-1 with TRBJ2-1, with 9 bases identical to TRBD1. The CDR3 is made up of 18 amino acids. The junction had 16 bases not matched to a gene; V was cut back by 4 bases and J by 5 bases. Germline CDR1 and CDR2: SGHRS and YFSETQ. CDR3 coding DNA: TGCGCCAGCAGCCCGACCGCGAAAGGGACAGGGACCCACAATGAGCAGTTCTTC. Protein product: CASSPTAKGTGTHNEQFF.

The chain uses TRBV7-2 and TRBJ1-4; 7 bases are shared with TRBD1. With 5 bases clipped from V and 4 bases from J, the junction kept 7 bases outside the gene matches. This CDR3 is built from 15 residues. The germline V gene has CDR1 SGHTA and CDR2 FQGNSA. The CDR3 DNA reads as TGTGCCAGCAGCACGGGGACAGCAGTTAATGAAAAACTGTTTTTT. Its translation is CASSTGTAVNEKLFF. The full variable domain, its missing parts supplied by reference TRBV7-2 and TRBJ1-4, is GAGVSQSPSNKVTEKGKDVELRCDPISGHTALYWYRQSLGQGLEFLIYFQGNSAPDKSGLPSDRFSAERTGGSVSTLTIQRTQQEDSAVYLCASSTGTAVNEKLFFGSGTQLSVL.

This clone appeared a few times. The rearrangement uses TRBV4-2 and TRBJ1-3; no definite D call. The CDR3 is made up of 16 amino acids. Germline V gene data show CDR1 as LGHNA and CDR2 as YNFKEQ. Trimming removed 0 bases at V and 7 bases at J, with 16 bases between. The CDR3 sequence is CASSQEFRGGRNTIYF. Here the CDR3 DNA reads TGTGCCAGCAGCCAAGAATTCCGGGGAGGGAGGAACACCATATATTTT.

This chain joins TRBV24-1 and TRBJ1-2; D uncertain. The CDR3 length is 14 residues. In germline, CDR1 is KGHDR, CDR2 SFDVKD. Between the trimmed V and J ends, which lost 4 bases and 4 bases, there was a span of 12 bases. The CDR3 nucleotides read TGTGCCACCAGTGAACGCGGACTGACCTATGGCTACACCTTC. Translating it yields CATSERGLTYGYTF.

This clone was seen more than once but under ten times. Sequence at one end of the junction differs from germline and may be a read error. The gene calls are TRBV12-3 or TRBV12-4 and TRBJ1-2; no reliable D call. CDR3 length equals 11 residues. Here the CDR3 DNA reads TGTGCCAGCAGTTTAGGGGCCAGCCACGGCTTC. This sequence encodes CASSLGASHGF.

The chain couples TRBV6-5 to TRBJ2-1; 8 bases line up with TRBD1. The length of the CDR3 is 15 residues. Per the germline V gene, CDR1 is MNHEY and CDR2 is SVGAGI. The trim removed 5 bases at V and 0 bases at J, leaving 3 bases unmatched. CDR3 loop: CASSRTGGSYNEQFF. The DNA for the CDR3 is TGTGCCAGCAGTCGAACAGGGGGCTCCTACAATGAGCAGTTCTTC.

The V gene is TRBV11-2, the J gene TRBJ1-1, with D unclear. Per germline, CDR1 SGHAT and CDR2 FQNNGV. This CDR3 is built from 10 residues. The V end lost 5 bases, the J end lost 11 bases, and 9 bases lay between the germline ends. The CDR3 DNA follows: TGTGCCAGCAGCGAAGCGGCGGCTTTCTTT. It translates to CASSEAAAFF. The full variable domain, its missing parts supplied by reference TRBV11-2 and TRBJ1-1, is EAGVAQSPRYKIIEKRQSVAFWCNPISGHATLYWYQQILGQGPKLLIQFQNNGVVDDSQLPKDRFSAERLKGVDSTLKIQPAKLEDSAVYLCASSEAAAFFGQGTRLTVV.

This chain connects TRBV25-1 to TRBJ2-2; D is ambiguous. The CDR3 contains 12 residues. The germline V gene has CDR1 MGHDK and CDR2 SYGVNS. Trimming stripped 3 bases from V and 9 bases from J, with 8 bases between. CDR3 region: CASSEAPRELFF. The CDR3 region has the DNA TGTGCCAGCAGTGAGGCTCCCAGGGAGCTGTTTTTT. Looking up the rest from reference TRBV25-1 and TRBJ2-2 gives the full variable domain: EADIYQTPRYLVIGTGKKITLECSQTMGHDKMYWYQQDPGMELHLIHYSYGVNSTEKGDLSSESTVSRIRTEHFPLTLESARPSHTSQYLCASSEAPRELFFGEGSRLTVL.

This chain links TRBV29-1 with TRBJ1-2; possibly TRBD1 for D (6 bases). The CDR3 consists of 14 residues. V was clipped by 3 bases and J by 1 base, with 12 bases between them. Looked up from germline, CDR1 is SQVTM and CDR2 is ANQGSEA. The DNA of the CDR3 is TGCAGCGTTGAGCAGTACAGGGTTAACTATGGCTACACCTTC. Its translation is CSVEQYRVNYGYTF. The full variable domain, rest sourced from reference TRBV29-1 and TRBJ1-2, is SAVISQKPSRDICQRGTSLTIQCQVDSQVTMMFWYRQQPGQSLTLIATANQGSEATYESGFVIDKFPISRPNLTFSTLTVSNMSPEDSSIYLCSVEQYRVNYGYTFGSGTRLTVV.

The chain is built from TRBV29-1 and TRBJ1-1, with D unclear. The ends were cut back, 7 bases at V and 3 bases at J, with 21 bases in the middle. The CDR3 is made up of 15 amino acids. Per the germline V gene, CDR1 is SQVTM and CDR2 is ANQGSEA. CDR3 in amino acids: CSATRLEGWDTEAFF. Here the CDR3 DNA reads TGCAGCGCAACGAGGCTCGAGGGCTGGGACACTGAAGCTTTCTTT.

V is TRBV11-2 and J is TRBJ2-3; TRBD2 aligns across 8 bases. Germline V lookup: CDR1 SGHAT, CDR2 FQNNGV. The CDR3 extends over 15 amino acids. V was clipped by 5 bases and J by 1 base; unmatched bases: 5. The CDR3 protein is CASSLLLAGTDTQYF. CDR3 bases: TGTGCCAGCAGCCTCCTACTAGCGGGCACAGATACGCAGTATTTT.

The J gene is TRBJ2-1, the V gene TRBV5-4, with 8 positions matching TRBD2. The ends lost 4 bases at V and 6 bases at J; junction bases unmatched: 9. Per the germline V gene, CDR1 is SGHNT and CDR2 is YYREEE (reference sequence). CDR3 length: 15 residues. CDR3 DNA: TGTGCCAGCAGCCCTCCGGGGGGGCGGGTCAATGAGCAGTTCTTC. Translation gives CASSPPGGRVNEQFF.

The chain links TRBV28 to TRBJ2-7; TRBD2 matches at 13 bases. The germline gives CDR1 MDHEN, CDR2 SYDVKM. With V trimmed by 3 bases and J by 1 base, 9 bases remained unmatched. The CDR3 length is 18 residues. CDR3 in amino acids: CASSLSGLAGAGSYEQYF. In DNA, the CDR3 is TGTGCCAGCAGTTTGTCAGGACTAGCGGGAGCGGGGTCCTACGAGCAGTACTTC.

The chain has TRBV24-1 and TRBJ2-7; D remains ambiguous. The CDR3 totals 12 residues. Per the germline V gene, CDR1 is KGHDR and CDR2 is SFDVKD. Trimming left V 4 bases short and J 4 bases short, with 7 bases between. The CDR3 loop reads CATSENSYEQYF. The CDR3 coding sequence is TGTGCCACCAGTGAGAACAGTTACGAGCAGTACTTC.

The chain links TRBV7-2 to TRBJ2-1, with 7 bases identical to TRBD1. The CDR3 sequence is 16 residues long. The germline V gene encodes CDR1 SGHTA and CDR2 FQGNSA. The V and J ends lost 5 bases and 1 base, in that order; junction bases with no gene match: 8. CDR3 nucleotides: TGTGCCAGCAGCCCAGAACAGGGGACGTCCTACAATGAGCAGTTCTTC. Its translation: CASSPEQGTSYNEQFF.

The chain couples TRBV28 to TRBJ1-5; 7 bases match TRBD1. Germline V gene sequence: CDR1 MDHEN, CDR2 SYDVKM. This CDR3 has 15 amino acids. The V segment lost 0 bases and the J segment 3 bases; nucleotides outside the gene matches: 2. CDR3 in DNA: TGTGCCAGCAGTTTATGGACAGGGATCAATCAGCCCCAGCATTTT. This encodes CASSLWTGINQPQHF. Full variable domain (remainder filled in from reference TRBV28 and TRBJ1-5): DVKVTQSSRYLVKRTGEKVFLECVQDMDHENMFWYRQDPGLGLRLIYFSYDVKMKEKGDIPEGYSVSREKKERFSLILESASTNQTSMYLCASSLWTGINQPQHFGDGTRLSIL.

The chain recombines TRBV10-3 with TRBJ2-7, with 11 nucleotides matching TRBD1. CDR3 size: 14 residues. CDR1 and CDR2 (germline): ENHRY, SYGVKD. V trimming: 7 bases; J trimming: 4 bases; junction bases outside the gene matches: 6. This CDR3 reads CAINSGTGGYEQYF. CDR3 DNA sequence: TGTGCCATCAACTCCGGGACAGGGGGGTACGAGCAGTACTTC.